A single sample is the source of the 3 T cell receptor beta chains below, sequenced in a study of CD8 T cells in Susac syndrome. RNA in amounts of roughly 0.5 to 1 ug was reverse transcribed with random hexamers. TCRdb reprocessed the immunoSEQ multiplex PCR reads with MiXCR, giving one entry per CDR3 protein. The table has 150,000 to 200,000 distinct CDR3 sequences, around 95% seen once. The sample was CD4+ T cells from PBMCs. The receptors were gathered from a human donor with Susac syndrome.

The chain links TRBV10-3 to TRBJ2-5, with D perhaps being TRBD1 or TRBD2 (5 bases each). V was shortened by 5 bases and J by 1 base, with 8 bases between the two germline ends. The CDR3 has 13 amino acids. Germline V gene sequence: CDR1 ENHRY, CDR2 SYGVKD. As DNA, the CDR3 is TGTGCCATCAGTCAGGGACCCCAAGAGACCCAGTACTTC. Translation: CAISQGPQETQYF.

The J gene is TRBJ1-2, the V gene TRBV30; D may be TRBD1 (6 bases). The CDR3 has 12 amino acids. V was shortened by 0 bases and J by 8 bases, with 10 bases between the two germline ends. Germline lookup yields CDR1 GTSNPN and CDR2 SVGIG (reference sequence). Here the CDR3 reads CAWSVGAPGYTF. DNA for the CDR3: TGTGCCTGGAGTGTGGGGGCTCCCGGCTACACCTTC.

The chain has TRBV7-9 and TRBJ1-1, with 7 positions matching TRBD1. Germline V gene lookup returns CDR1 SEHNR and CDR2 FQNEAQ (reference sequence). Trimming cost V 5 bases and J 8 bases; bases outside gene matches: 8. The CDR3 runs to 13 residues. The CDR3 DNA reads as TGTGCCAGCAGCCCAGGGGGGGCCGGAGAAGCTTTCTTT. It is translated as CASSPGGAGEAFF. The full variable domain, in which reference TRBV7-9 and TRBJ1-1 provide the parts outside the CDR3, is DTGVSQNPRHKITKRGQNVTFRCDPISEHNRLYWYRQTLGQGPEFLTYFQNEAQLEKSRLLSDRFSAERPKGSFSTLEIQRTEQGDSAMYLCASSPGGAGEAFFGQGTRLTVV.